The clone carrying this T cell receptor beta chain was observed a few times. Its antigen is currently unknown. TCRdb ran MiXCR on the RT-PCR reads and lists one entry per CDR3 protein. The sample comprises roughly 570,000 distinct CDR3 sequences, 11% to 15% of which are singletons, and 8.5% to 14% rests with the top ten. The entry originates in a study of response to subunit inactivated influenza vaccine. Study results and limitations: There was a suggestion from the authors that each seasonal influenza vaccination recruits few new T cells.

Germline CDR1 reads SGHRS; CDR2 reads YFSETQ. The CDR3 runs to 14 residues. Unmatched junction bases numbered 5, after V lost 0 bases and J lost 6 bases. The chain is built from TRBV5-1 and TRBJ1-2; 7 nucleotides agree with TRBD1. This TCR came from a middle-aged man who received an inactivated influenza vaccine. Source: PBMCs from blood, taken about 11 days after vaccination. CDR3 nucleotides: TGCGCCAGCAGCTTGGACAGGGGAGCGAATGGCTACACCTTC. Amino acids: CASSLDRGANGYTF.